This T cell receptor beta chain appears in the sequencing data of a study of T cell clonotyping in hematopoietic cell transplantation. Whole-study results and caveats: Few recipient clonotypes overlapped donors; over 95% were de novo at given depth.

Generated by immunoSEQ multiplex PCR, the TCRdb table keeps only in-frame clones and is missing some. The sample lists roughly 6,000 clones, approximately 88% occurring once. Per the germline V gene, CDR1 is LNHDA and CDR2 is SQIVND (reference sequence). V shed 7 bases and J 4 bases; nucleotides not matched to a gene: 6. The CDR3 runs to 14 residues. This clone appeared once. Its antigen remains unknown. Sequences were derived from peripheral blood mononuclear cells, sampled 100 days after allogeneic stem cell transplant. The receptor's source is a male patient aged 35 to 55 who had an allogeneic stem cell transplant from an unrelated donor, so the T cells may come from the graft donor. Some clones in this sample may be carry-over from other donors' samples. The chain carries TRBV19 and TRBJ2-3; the match to TRBD1 covers 9 bases. The CDR3 reads CASTLRTGADTQYF. CDR3 nucleotide sequence: TGTGCCAGTACCCTACGGACAGGGGCAGATACGCAGTATTTT.